This T cell receptor (beta chain) is from a study of CD8 T cells in ankylosing spondylitis. With regard to this clonotype: No antigen is known for it.

CDR1 and CDR2 (germline): LGHNA, YSLEER. The length of the CDR3 is 15 residues. The J segment lost 3 bases and the V segment lost 4 bases, leaving 5 bases of the junction unmatched. Notes on the study in general: The clones that were linked to disease were reported to be significantly enriched in matched synovial fluid samples from ankylosing spondylitis patients. Earlier reports found some motif variants in synovial fluid and blood in reactive arthritis. Seemingly distinctive of ankylosing spondylitis blood was a TCR beta motif formed by eight highly homologous variants.

Generation of TCR beta libraries employed quantitative 5'-RACE incorporating molecular barcodes. TCRdb re-called the 5' RACE reads through MiXCR, storing one row per CDR3 protein. Of around 300,000 distinct CDR3 sequences in the sample, around 10% were seen once. V usage is TRBV4-3 and J usage is TRBJ2-7; 11 bases map to TRBD2. The clonotype comes from a female donor with ankylosing spondylitis or in good health (not recorded which). The material sequenced was blood, either unsorted or a sorted T cell fraction (not recorded which). The CDR3 DNA reads TGCGCCAGCAGCCCTAGACTAGCGGGGAACTACGAGCAGTACTTC. Its protein is CASSPRLAGNYEQYF.